Below are 10 T cell receptor beta chains sequenced from a single sample in a study of CD8 T cells in ankylosing spondylitis. The study's findings and limits: Within ankylosing spondylitis blood, a TCR beta motif made up of seven to nine highly homologous variants appeared to be characteristic.

No antigen has been assigned to these receptors. TCRdb reanalysed the 5' RACE reads using MiXCR and keeps one entry per CDR3 protein. The sample includes 700,000 to 1,000,000 distinct CDR3 sequences, 12% seen only once; the top ten take 0.51%. Source material: blood, either unsorted or a sorted T cell fraction (not recorded which). The source of these receptors is a male donor with ankylosing spondylitis.

There are a few counts of this clonotype. V gene TRBV10-2 combines with J gene TRBJ2-5, with 10 positions matching TRBD1. The V and J ends lost 0 bases and 6 bases, in that order; junction bases with no gene match: 4. The V gene's germline CDR1 is WSHSY and CDR2 SAAADI. The CDR3 loop spans 15 amino acids. The CDR3, as DNA: TGCGCCAGCAGTGAGTCGGGACAGGGGAAAAAGACCCAGTACTTC. As protein: CASSESGQGKKTQYF.

The chain employs TRBV20-1 and TRBJ2-5; perhaps TRBD1 as D (5 bases). The germline V and J ends were trimmed by 3 bases and 2 bases, with 16 bases remaining between them. From germline, CDR1 is DFQATT and CDR2 SNEGSKA (reference sequence). The CDR3 is 15 amino acids. CDR3 protein: CSARTVVMPQETQYF. In DNA, the CDR3 is TGCAGTGCTAGGACAGTGGTGATGCCGCAAGAGACCCAGTACTTC.

This chain uses TRBV27 with TRBJ1-1; the D is unclear. Germline loops: CDR1 MNHEY, CDR2 SMNVEV (reference sequence). The CDR3 runs to 15 residues. Trimming left V 5 bases short and J 0 bases short, with 13 bases between. The CDR3 sequence: CASSRLGALNTEAFF. The CDR3, as DNA: TGTGCCAGCAGTCGACTAGGTGCGTTGAACACTGAAGCTTTCTTT.

The chain recombines TRBV14 with TRBJ1-6, with D hard to call. Between the trimmed V and J ends, which lost 5 bases and 7 bases, there was a span of 15 bases. CDR1 is SGHDN, CDR2 FVKESK, per germline. The CDR3 covers 15 residues. The CDR3 DNA reads TGTGCCAGCAGCTCCGGTCCCAGGTTGAATTCACCCCTCCACTTT. The encoded protein is CASSSGPRLNSPLHF.

The DNA for the CDR3 is TGTGCCATCAGCATACAGGGTGGTCTAAACACCGGGGAGCTGTTTTTT. Translating it yields CAISIQGGLNTGELFF. The chain is built from TRBV10-3 and TRBJ2-2, with TRBD1 as a possible D gene (6 bases). Germline values: CDR1 ENHRY, CDR2 SYGVKD. V gave up 6 bases and J gave up 2 bases, with 16 bases separating them. The CDR3 contains 16 residues.

This clonotype was picked up a small number of times. This chain links TRBV29-1 with TRBJ2-1; unclear D gene. The length of the CDR3 is 13 residues. The V gene's germline CDR1 is SQVTM and CDR2 ANQGSEA. The V gene lost 7 bases and the J gene lost 3 bases, with 13 bases spanning the gap. The DNA for the CDR3 is TGCAGCGCCTGGATCCGATTCTACAATGAGCAGTTCTTC. Protein product: CSAWIRFYNEQFF.

This chain joins TRBV11-2 and TRBJ2-3, with 7 nucleotides matching TRBD2. Germline assignment: CDR1 SGHAT and CDR2 FQNNGV. V dropped 5 bases and J dropped 2; count of bases not matched to a gene: 10. The CDR3 extends over 16 amino acids. CDR3 DNA sequence: TGTGCCAGCAGCCAGTCGCCTAGCGGCTTCACAGATACGCAGTATTTT. Translating gives CASSQSPSGFTDTQYF.

This clonotype turned up a few times. The chain links TRBV7-8 to TRBJ1-5; 10 positions agree with TRBD1. The CDR3 length is 14 residues. The germline V gene has CDR1 SGHVS and CDR2 FQNEAQ. V was clipped by 5 bases and J by 5 bases; unmatched bases: 3. The CDR3 loop reads CASSSDRGHQPQHF. The CDR3 DNA reads as TGTGCCAGCAGCAGCGACAGGGGGCATCAGCCCCAGCATTTT.

V and J are TRBV6-2 or TRBV6-3 and TRBJ2-7; 10 bases are shared with TRBD2. This CDR3 contains 18 residues. Trimming took 4 bases from V and 2 from J; bases not matched to a gene: 14. In germline, CDR1 is MNHEY, CDR2 SVGEGT. CDR3 amino acids: CASSFLPTTSGPPYEQYF. DNA for the CDR3: TGTGCCAGCAGTTTCCTACCCACGACTAGCGGGCCTCCCTACGAGCAGTACTTC.

The rearrangement uses TRBV20-1 and TRBJ2-7, with D perhaps matching TRBD2 (5 bases). This CDR3 contains 14 residues. V shed 0 bases and J shed 0 bases, with 9 bases lying between them. Germline V gene sequence: CDR1 DFQATT, CDR2 SNEGSKA (reference sequence). The CDR3 is CSARDPTSSYEQYF. Here the CDR3 DNA reads TGCAGTGCTAGAGATCCTACTAGCTCCTACGAGCAGTACTTC.